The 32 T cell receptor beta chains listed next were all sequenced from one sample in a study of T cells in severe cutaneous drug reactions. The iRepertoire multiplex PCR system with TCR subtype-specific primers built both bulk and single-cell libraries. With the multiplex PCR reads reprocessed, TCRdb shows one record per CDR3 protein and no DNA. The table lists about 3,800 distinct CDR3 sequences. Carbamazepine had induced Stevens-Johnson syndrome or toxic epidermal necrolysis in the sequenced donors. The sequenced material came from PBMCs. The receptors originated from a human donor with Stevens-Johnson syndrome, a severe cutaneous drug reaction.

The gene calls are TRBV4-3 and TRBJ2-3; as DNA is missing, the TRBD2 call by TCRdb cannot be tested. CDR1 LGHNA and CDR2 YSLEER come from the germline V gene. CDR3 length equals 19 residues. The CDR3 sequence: CASSQGSLGRLTSTDTQYF.

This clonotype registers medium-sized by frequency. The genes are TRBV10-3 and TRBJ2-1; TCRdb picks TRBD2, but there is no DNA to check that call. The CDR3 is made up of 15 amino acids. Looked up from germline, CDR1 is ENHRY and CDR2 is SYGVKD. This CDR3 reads CAISDPGTSFHEQFF.

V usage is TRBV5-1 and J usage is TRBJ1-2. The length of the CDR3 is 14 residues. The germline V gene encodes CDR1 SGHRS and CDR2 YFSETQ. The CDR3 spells CASSLDRGTYGYTF.

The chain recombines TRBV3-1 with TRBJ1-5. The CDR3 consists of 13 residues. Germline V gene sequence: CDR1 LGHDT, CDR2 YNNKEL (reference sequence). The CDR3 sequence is CASSQGGDQPQHF.

Here the CDR3 reads CASSFSRTPYEQYF. The genes are TRBV5-5 and TRBJ2-7. Germline CDR1 SGHKS, CDR2 YYEKEE (reference sequence). The CDR3 is 14 amino acids.

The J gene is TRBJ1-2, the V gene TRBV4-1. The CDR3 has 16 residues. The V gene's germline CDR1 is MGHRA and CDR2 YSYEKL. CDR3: CASSQVILSLNYGYTF.

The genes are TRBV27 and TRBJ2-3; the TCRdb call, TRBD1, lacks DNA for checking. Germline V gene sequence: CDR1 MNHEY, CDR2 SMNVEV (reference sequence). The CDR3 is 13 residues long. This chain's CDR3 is CASKVLRADTQYF.

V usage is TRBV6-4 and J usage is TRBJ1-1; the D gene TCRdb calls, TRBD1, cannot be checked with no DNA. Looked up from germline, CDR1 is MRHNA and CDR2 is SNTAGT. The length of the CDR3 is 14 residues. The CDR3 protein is CASSLGQGATEAFF.

The CDR3 reads CASSDGPNVSPLHF. The chain is built from TRBV6-4 and TRBJ1-6. The CDR3 has 14 residues. Germline V gene lookup returns CDR1 MRHNA and CDR2 SNTAGT.

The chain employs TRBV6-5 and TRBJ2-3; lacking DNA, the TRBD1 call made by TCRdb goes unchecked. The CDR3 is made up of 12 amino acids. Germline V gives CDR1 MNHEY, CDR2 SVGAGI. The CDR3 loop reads CASSPPSDTQYF.

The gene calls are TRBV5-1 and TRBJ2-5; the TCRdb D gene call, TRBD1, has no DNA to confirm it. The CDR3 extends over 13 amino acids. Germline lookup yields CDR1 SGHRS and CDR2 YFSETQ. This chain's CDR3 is CASSLQGRETQYF.

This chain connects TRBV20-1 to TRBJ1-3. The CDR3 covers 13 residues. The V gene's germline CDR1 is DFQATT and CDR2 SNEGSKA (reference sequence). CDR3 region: CSASQISGNTIYF.

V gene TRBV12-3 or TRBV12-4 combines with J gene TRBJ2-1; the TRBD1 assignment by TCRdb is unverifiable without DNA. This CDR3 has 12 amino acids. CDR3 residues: CASSLLGTEQFF.

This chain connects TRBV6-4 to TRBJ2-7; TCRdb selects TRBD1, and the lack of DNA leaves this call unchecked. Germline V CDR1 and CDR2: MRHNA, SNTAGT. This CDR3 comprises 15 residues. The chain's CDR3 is CASSDSRDREGEQYF.

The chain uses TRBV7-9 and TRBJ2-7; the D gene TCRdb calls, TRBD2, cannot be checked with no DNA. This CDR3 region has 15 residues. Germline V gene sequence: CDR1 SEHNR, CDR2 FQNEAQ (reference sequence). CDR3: CASSLGRPEEYEQYF.

The CDR3 loop is CASSLSAGPGNIQYF. The V and J genes are TRBV27 and TRBJ2-4; no DNA is available, so the TRBD1 call from TCRdb remains unchecked. Germline loops: CDR1 MNHEY, CDR2 SMNVEV (reference sequence). The CDR3 covers 15 residues.

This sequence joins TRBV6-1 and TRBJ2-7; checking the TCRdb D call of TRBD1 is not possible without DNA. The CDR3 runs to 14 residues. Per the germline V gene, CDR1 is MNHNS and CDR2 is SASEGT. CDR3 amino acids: CASSEAGGANEQYF.

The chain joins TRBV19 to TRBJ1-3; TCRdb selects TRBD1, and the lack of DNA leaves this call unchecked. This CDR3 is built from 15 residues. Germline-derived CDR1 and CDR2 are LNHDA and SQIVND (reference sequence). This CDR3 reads CASGRTGLSGNTIYF.

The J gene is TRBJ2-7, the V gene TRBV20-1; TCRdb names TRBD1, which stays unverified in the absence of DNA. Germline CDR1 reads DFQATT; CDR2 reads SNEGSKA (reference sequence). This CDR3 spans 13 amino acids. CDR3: CSASFQGGYEQYF.

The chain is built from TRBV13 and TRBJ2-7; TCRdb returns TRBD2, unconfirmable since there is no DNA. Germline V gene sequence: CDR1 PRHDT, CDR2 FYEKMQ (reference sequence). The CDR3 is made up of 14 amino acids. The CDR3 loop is CASRARTSTYEQYF.

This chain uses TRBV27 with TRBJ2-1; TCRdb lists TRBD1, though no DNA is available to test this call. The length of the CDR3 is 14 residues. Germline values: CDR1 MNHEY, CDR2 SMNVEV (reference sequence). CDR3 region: CASSPRGTYNEQFF.

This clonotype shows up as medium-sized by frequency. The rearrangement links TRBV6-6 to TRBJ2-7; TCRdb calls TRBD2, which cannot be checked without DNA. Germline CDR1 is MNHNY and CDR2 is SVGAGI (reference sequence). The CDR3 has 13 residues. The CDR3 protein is CASTNRLAGEQYF.

Here the CDR3 reads CASSYNRGGNTGELFF. This chain joins TRBV7-3 and TRBJ2-2; TCRdb selects TRBD1, and the lack of DNA leaves this call unchecked. Germline V CDR1 and CDR2: SGHTA, FQGTGA. The CDR3 has 16 residues.

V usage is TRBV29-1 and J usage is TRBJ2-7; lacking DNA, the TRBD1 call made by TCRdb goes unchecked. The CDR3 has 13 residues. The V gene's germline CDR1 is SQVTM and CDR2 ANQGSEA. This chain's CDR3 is CSVASGKGNEQYF.

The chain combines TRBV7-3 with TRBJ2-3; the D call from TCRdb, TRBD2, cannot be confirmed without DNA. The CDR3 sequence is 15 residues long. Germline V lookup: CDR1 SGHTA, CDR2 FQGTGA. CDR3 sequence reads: CASSFGGPNTDTQYF.

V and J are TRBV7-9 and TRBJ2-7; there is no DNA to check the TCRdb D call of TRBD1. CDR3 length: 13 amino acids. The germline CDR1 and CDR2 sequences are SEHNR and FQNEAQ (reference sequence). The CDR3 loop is CASSFGQTYEQYF. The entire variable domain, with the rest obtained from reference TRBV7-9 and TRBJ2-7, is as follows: DTGVSQNPRHKITKRGQNVTFRCDPISEHNRLYWYRQTLGQGPEFLTYFQNEAQLEKSRLLSDRFSAERPKGSFSTLEIQRTEQGDSAMYLCASSFGQTYEQYFGPGTRLTVT.

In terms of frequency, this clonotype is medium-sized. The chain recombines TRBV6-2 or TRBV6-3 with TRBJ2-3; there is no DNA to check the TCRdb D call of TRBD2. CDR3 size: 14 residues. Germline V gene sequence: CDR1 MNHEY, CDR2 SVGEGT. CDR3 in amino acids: CASKPRTSARPQYF.

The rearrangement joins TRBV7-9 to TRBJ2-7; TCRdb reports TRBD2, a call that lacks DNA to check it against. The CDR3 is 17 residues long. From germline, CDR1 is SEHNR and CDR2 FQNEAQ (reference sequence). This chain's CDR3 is CASSLGQTSGRWYEQYF.

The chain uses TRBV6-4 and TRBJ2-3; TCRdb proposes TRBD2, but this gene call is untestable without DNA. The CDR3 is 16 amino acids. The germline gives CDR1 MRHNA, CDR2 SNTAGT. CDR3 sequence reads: CASSPDVAGPTDTQYF.

The CDR3 is CATSDLEEAFF. The rearrangement links TRBV24-1 to TRBJ1-1. Germline V gene data show CDR1 as KGHDR and CDR2 as SFDVKD. The CDR3 has 11 residues.

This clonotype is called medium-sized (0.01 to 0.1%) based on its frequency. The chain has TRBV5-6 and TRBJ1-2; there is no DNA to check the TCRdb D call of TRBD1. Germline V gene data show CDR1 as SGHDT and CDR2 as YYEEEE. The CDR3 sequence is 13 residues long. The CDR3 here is CASRITGHYGYTF. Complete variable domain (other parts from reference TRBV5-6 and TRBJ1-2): DAGVTQSPTHLIKTRGQQVTLRCSPKSGHDTVSWYQQALGQGPQFIFQYYEEEERQRGNFPDRFSGHQFPNYSSELNVNALLLGDSALYLCASRITGHYGYTFGSGTRLTVV.

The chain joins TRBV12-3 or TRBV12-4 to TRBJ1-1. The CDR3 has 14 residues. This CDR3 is CASSPPRPNTEAFF.